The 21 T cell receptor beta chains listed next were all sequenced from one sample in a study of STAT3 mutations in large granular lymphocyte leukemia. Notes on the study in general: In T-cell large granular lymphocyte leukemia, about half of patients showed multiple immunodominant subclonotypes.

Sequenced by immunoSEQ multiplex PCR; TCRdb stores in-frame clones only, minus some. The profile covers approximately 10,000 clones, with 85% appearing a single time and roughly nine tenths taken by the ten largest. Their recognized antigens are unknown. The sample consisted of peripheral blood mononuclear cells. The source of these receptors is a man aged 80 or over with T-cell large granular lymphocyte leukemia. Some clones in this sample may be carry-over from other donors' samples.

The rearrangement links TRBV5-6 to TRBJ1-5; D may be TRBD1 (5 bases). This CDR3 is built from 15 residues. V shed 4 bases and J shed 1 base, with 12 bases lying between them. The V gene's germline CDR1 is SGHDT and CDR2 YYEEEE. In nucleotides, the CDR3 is TGTGCCAGCAGCACAGGTGGCTCGAGCAATCAGCCCCAGCATTTT. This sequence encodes CASSTGGSSNQPQHF.

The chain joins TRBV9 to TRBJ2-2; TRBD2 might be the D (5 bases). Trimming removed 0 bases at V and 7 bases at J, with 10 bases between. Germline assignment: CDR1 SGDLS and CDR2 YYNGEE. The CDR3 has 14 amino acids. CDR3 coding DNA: TGTGCCAGCAGCGTAGGACTCCGGGGCGGGGAGCTGTTTTTT. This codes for CASSVGLRGGELFF.

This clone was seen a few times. The CDR3: CASRMDRAWETQYF. CDR3 nucleotides: TGTGCCAGCAGGATGGACAGGGCGTGGGAGACCCAGTACTTC. This chain links TRBV6-5 with TRBJ2-5; 8 nucleotides line up with TRBD1. V trimming: 6 bases; J trimming: 5 bases; junction bases outside the gene matches: 8. The CDR3 spans 14 residues. CDR1 is MNHEY and CDR2 is SVGAGI in the germline V gene.

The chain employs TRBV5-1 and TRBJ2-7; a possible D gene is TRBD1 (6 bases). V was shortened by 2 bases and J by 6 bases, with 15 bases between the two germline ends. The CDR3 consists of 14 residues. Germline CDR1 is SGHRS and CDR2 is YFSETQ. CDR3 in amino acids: CASSFAGVLFEQYF. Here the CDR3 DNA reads TGCGCCAGCAGCTTTGCAGGGGTCCTTTTCGAGCAGTACTTC.

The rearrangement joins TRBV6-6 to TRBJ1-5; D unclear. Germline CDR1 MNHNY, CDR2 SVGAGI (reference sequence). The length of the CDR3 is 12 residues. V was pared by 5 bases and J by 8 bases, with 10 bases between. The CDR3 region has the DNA TGTGCCAGCAGTAGGGTCTGGGAGCCCCAGCATTTT. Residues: CASSRVWEPQHF.

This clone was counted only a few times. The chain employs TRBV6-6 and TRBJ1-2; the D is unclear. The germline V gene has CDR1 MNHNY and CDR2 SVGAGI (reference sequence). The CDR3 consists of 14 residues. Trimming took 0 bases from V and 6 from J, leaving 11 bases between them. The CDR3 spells CASSYSTAVNGYTF. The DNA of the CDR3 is TGTGCCAGCAGTTACTCGACGGCAGTTAATGGCTACACCTTC.

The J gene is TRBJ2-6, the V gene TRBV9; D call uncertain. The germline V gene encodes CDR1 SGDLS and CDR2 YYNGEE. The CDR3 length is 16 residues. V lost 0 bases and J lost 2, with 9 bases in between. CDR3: CASSVDGGTGANVLTF. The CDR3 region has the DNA TGTGCCAGCAGCGTAGATGGTGGGACTGGGGCCAACGTCCTGACTTTC.

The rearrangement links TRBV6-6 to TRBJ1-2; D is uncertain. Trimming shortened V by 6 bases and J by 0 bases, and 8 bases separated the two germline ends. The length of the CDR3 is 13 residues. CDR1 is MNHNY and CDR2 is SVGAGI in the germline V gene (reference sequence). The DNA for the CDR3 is TGTGCCAGCAGCTCGGACTCTAACTATGGCTACACCTTC. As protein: CASSSDSNYGYTF.

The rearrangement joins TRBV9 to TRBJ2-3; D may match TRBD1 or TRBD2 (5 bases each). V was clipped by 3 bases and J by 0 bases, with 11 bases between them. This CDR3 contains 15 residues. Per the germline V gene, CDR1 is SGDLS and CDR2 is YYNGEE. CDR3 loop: CASSGDGISTDTQYF. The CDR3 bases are TGTGCCAGCAGCGGGGACGGGATAAGCACAGATACGCAGTATTTT.

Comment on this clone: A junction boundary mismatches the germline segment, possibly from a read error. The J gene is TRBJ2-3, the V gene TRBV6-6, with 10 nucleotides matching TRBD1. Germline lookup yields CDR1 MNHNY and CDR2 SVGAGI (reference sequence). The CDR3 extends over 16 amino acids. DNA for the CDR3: TGTGCCAGCAGCTACTACGGGGGGACAGGGGACAATACGCAGTATTTT. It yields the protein CASSYYGGTGDNTQYF.

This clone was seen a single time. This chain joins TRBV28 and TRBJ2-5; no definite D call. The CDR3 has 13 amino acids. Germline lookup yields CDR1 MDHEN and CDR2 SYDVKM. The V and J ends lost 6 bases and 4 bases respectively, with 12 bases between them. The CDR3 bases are TGTGCCAGCAGATCGGGCCTCCGAGAGACCCAGTACTTC. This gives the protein CASRSGLRETQYF.

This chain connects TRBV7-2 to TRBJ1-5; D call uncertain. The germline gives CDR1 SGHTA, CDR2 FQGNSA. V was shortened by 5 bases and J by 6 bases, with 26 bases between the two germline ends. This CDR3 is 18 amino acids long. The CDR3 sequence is CASSPARGWELGGQPQHF. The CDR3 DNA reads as TGTGCCAGCAGCCCAGCACGGGGATGGGAGCTGGGTGGTCAGCCCCAGCATTTT. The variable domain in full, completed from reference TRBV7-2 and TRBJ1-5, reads GAGVSQSPSNKVTEKGKDVELRCDPISGHTALYWYRQSLGQGLEFLIYFQGNSAPDKSGLPSDRFSAERTGGSVSTLTIQRTQQEDSAVYLCASSPARGWELGGQPQHFGDGTRLSIL.

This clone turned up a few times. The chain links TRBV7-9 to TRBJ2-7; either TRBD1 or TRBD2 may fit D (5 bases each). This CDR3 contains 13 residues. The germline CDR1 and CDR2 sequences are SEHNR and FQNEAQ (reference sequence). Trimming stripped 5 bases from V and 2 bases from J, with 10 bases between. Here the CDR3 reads CASSREGTYEQYF. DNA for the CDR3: TGTGCCAGCAGCCGCGAGGGGACCTACGAGCAGTACTTC.

The CDR3 region is CASKPSASALQETQYF. DNA of the CDR3: TGTGCCAGTAAGCCGTCGGCTAGCGCCCTCCAAGAGACCCAGTACTTC. The chain recombines TRBV19 with TRBJ2-5, with D tentatively TRBD2 (6 bases). The CDR3 contains 16 residues. Per the germline V gene, CDR1 is LNHDA and CDR2 is SQIVND (reference sequence). Trimming cost V 7 bases and J 1 base, with 19 bases left between them.

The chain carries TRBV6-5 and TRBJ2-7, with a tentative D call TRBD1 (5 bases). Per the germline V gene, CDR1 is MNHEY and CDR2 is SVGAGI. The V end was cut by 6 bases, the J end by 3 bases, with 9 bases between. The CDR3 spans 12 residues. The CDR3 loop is CASSPQGYEQYF. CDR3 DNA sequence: TGTGCCAGCAGCCCCCAGGGCTACGAGCAGTACTTC.

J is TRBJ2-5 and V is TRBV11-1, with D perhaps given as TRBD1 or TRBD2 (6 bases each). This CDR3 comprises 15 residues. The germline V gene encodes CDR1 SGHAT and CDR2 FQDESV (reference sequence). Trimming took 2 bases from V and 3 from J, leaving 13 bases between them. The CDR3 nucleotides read TGTGCCAGCAGCTTAACCGTGGGGGGCGAAGAGACCCAGTACTTC. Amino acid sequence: CASSLTVGGEETQYF. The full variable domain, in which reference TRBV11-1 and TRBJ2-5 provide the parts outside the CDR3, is EAEVAQSPRYKITEKSQAVAFWCDPISGHATLYWYRQILGQGPELLVQFQDESVVDDSQLPKDRFSAERLKGVDSTLKIQPAELGDSAMYLCASSLTVGGEETQYFGPGTRLLVL.

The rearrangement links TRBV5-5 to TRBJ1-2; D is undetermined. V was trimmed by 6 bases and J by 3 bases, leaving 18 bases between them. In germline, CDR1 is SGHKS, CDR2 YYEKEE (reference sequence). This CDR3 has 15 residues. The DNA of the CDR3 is TGTGCCAGCACCTTCGCGGGCCTTACCTACTATGGCTACACCTTC. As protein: CASTFAGLTYYGYTF.

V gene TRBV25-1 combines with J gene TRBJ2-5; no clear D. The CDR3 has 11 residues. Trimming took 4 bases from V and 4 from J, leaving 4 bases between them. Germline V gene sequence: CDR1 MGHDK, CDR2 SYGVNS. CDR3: CASSGLETQYF. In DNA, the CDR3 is TGTGCCAGCAGTGGATTAGAGACCCAGTACTTC. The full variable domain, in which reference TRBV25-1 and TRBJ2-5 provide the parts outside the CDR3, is EADIYQTPRYLVIGTGKKITLECSQTMGHDKMYWYQQDPGMELHLIHYSYGVNSTEKGDLSSESTVSRIRTEHFPLTLESARPSHTSQYLCASSGLETQYFGPGTRLLVL.

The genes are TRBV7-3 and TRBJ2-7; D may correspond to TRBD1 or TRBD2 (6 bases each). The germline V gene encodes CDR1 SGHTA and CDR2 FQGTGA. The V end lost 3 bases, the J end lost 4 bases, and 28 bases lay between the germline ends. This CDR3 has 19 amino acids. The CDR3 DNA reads TGTGCCAGCAGCTTTCGGGGGCCCCGCACATTCTGGTTCTTGTACGAGCAGTACTTC. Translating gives CASSFRGPRTFWFLYEQYF.

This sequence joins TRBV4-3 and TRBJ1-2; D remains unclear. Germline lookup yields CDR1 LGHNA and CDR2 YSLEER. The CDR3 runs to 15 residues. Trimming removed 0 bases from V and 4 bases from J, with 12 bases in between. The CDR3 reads CASSQDHGRFYGYTF. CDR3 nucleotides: TGCGCCAGCAGCCAAGATCATGGACGTTTCTATGGCTACACCTTC.

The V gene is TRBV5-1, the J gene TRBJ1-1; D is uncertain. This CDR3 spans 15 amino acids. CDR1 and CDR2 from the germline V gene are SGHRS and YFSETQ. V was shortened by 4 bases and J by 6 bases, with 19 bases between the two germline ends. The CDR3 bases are TGCGCCAGCAGCCCCTACACGGGCCTAACATCTGAAGCTTTCTTT. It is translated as CASSPYTGLTSEAFF.